The clone carrying this TCR beta chain occurred a few times. Its matching antigen is unknown. The treatment: roughly 11-day PBMC culture with coronavirus spike peptide pools or control peptides (ViraFEST assay). V was pared by 3 bases and J by 2 bases, with 6 bases of the junction left unmatched. Germline CDR1 WSHSY, CDR2 SAAADI. The CDR3 is 16 amino acids. This sample was included in a study of vaccination and CD4 T cells after COVID-19. Oncomine TCR Beta short-read sequencing was applied to DNA from cultured CD4+ T cells. One entry per CDR3 protein, called by TCRdb with MiXCR from the PCR reads. The sample yields fewer than 20,000 distinct CDR3 sequences, under 65% seen once.

The sequence was obtained from a human donor who had recovered from COVID-19. Sequencing used CD4+ T cells from blood, cultured in vitro, obtained before SARS-CoV-2 vaccination. The chain couples TRBV10-2 to TRBJ2-5; 10 positions match TRBD2. CDR3 in DNA: TGCGCCAGCAGTGATGGGAGCGGGAGGGGTCAAGAGACCCAGTACTTC. Protein sequence: CASSDGSGRGQETQYF.